This T cell receptor (beta chain) was sequenced for a study of early T cells in non-severe SARS-CoV-2 infection. TCRdb re-called the 5' RACE reads through MiXCR, storing one row per CDR3 protein. Of 95,000 to 120,000 distinct CDR3 sequences in the sample, roughly an eighth were seen once. This clonotype was recorded many times. The V and J ends lost 3 bases and 5 bases respectively, with 10 bases between them. The length of the CDR3 is 14 residues. Germline CDR1 reads MGHDK; CDR2 reads SYGVNS. The chain uses TRBV25-1 and TRBJ2-2; possibly TRBD1 for D (5 bases). The origin of this receptor is an adult who was a healthcare worker with PCR-confirmed SARS-CoV-2 infection or an uninfected control (not recorded which). Sequenced material: whole blood. In DNA form, the CDR3 reads TGTGCCAGCAGTGACAAGGGGTGGACCGGGGAGCTGTTTTTT. Protein sequence: CASSDKGWTGELFF. Full variable domain (outside the CDR3, taken from reference TRBV25-1 and TRBJ2-2): EADIYQTPRYLVIGTGKKITLECSQTMGHDKMYWYQQDPGMELHLIHYSYGVNSTEKGDLSSESTVSRIRTEHFPLTLESARPSHTSQYLCASSDKGWTGELFFGEGSRLTVL.